The T cell receptor beta chain described here comes from a study of blood T cells in healthy people across ages. This clonotype was observed at least ten times. Its antigen is not known. The second PCR ran about 6 to 11 cycles with a sample-barcoded 5' primer and J-beta primers. TCRdb reanalysed the 5' RACE reads using MiXCR and keeps one entry per CDR3 protein. The repertoire has approximately 810,000 distinct CDR3 sequences, under 35% of them found once; the top ten carry around 15%. Study-level results: Higher diversity, along with more naive CD4+ cells, distinguished long-lived donors from aged donors.

The donors, healthy Caucasians from Russia, were aged about 6 to 95. Looked up from germline, CDR1 is MNHNS and CDR2 is SASEGT. CDR3 length: 17 residues. V was pared by 5 bases and J by 0 bases, with 14 bases between. This clonotype was sampled from a woman aged 80 or older in good health. This chain connects TRBV6-1 to TRBJ2-6; D may correspond to TRBD1 or TRBD2 (5 bases each). Material: blood. For the CDR3, the DNA is TGTGCCAGCAGTCAGATGGGACGGCACTCTGGGGCCAACGTCCTGACTTTC. This translates into CASSQMGRHSGANVLTF.